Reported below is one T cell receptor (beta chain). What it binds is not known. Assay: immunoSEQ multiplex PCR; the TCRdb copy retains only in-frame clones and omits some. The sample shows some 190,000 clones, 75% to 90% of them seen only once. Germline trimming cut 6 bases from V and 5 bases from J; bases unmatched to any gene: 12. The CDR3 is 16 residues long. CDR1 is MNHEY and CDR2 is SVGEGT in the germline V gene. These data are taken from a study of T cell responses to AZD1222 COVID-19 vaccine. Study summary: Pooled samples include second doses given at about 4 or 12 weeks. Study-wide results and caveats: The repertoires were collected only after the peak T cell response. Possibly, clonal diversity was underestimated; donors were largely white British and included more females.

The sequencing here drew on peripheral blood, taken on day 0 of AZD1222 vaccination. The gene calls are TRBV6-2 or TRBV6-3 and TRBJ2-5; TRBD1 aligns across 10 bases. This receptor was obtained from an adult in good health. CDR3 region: CASSRDRGTGSETQYF. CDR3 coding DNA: TGTGCCAGCAGCCGGGACAGGGGAACGGGGTCGGAGACCCAGTACTTC.